What follows is one T cell receptor (beta chain) and its context. Its binding antigen is unknown. No clone much larger than this one lies a single base away; base qualities are absent. This record comes from a study of radiation and T cells in renal cell carcinoma (TCRdb year 2020). About the full investigation: The samples were drawn from a clinical trial, where primary renal cell carcinomas were treated with 15 Gy of stereotactic body radiation therapy and then removed by nephrectomy 4 weeks afterward. A total of around 50 samples underwent TCR beta sequencing, made up of about 25 tumors and about 27 peripheral blood samples. In the approximately 57 samples combined, some 4,100,000 unique CDR3 nucleotide sequences were found, encoding 2.5 million or so unique CDR3 amino acid sequences.

At the junction V is shortened by 2 bases and J by 1 base, with 9 bases in between. Reading from cysteine to phenylalanine, the CDR3 counts 14 amino acids. Of the read, only the CDR3 DNA is kept; its 42 bases are in frame from base 1. The germline V gene sets CDR1 to SGHRS and CDR2 to YFSETQ. General conclusions and limits of the study: Top tumor clonotypes rose in blood from baseline to 2 weeks post-radiation, then contracted by 4 weeks, suggesting transient expansion of tumor-resident clones. Blood repertoire dynamics were not followed beyond 4 weeks after treatment. No pretreatment tumor biopsies were available, so the baseline intratumoral presence of clonotypes could not be determined. Because the trial had a single-armed design, the trial could not examine how radiation dose or scheduling affected the TCR repertoire.

TCR beta libraries were generated from genomic DNA with the immunoSEQ kit, following the manufacturer's recommendations. To prepare the libraries, a first multiplex PCR with proprietary primers was run, followed by a second PCR that added unique barcodes, and a bead cleanup was done after each round. A kit-provided positive control reaction and a negative control reaction were included in every sample batch. The final libraries were assessed on an Agilent 4200 TapeStation D1000 ScreenTape, pooled by volume, and quantified by qPCR. Sequencing was performed on an Illumina NextSeq500 using a MidOutput 150-cycle cartridge, with 156 Read1 cycles, 15 Index1 cycles, and the kit custom primers. The pooled library was loaded at 1.0 pM with around 20% PhiX control spiked in. Per the authors' processing: Vendor-processed data were analyzed in R, and a clonotype was defined as all T cells sharing the same CDR3 nucleotide sequence. For clone abundance analyses, frequencies were normalized to the 10,000 most abundant clones in each sample. Public T cell clones, which averaged fewer than five per sample, were removed prior to analysis. Tumor-enriched and baseline blood-enriched clonotypes were defined by at least a 32-fold difference in abundance between compartments. A beta-binomial differential abundance model was used to identify clonotypes that were expanded or contracted between blood time points. Tumor-blood repertoire similarity was measured with the Baroni-Urbani and Buser coefficient, and groups were compared using two-tailed Wilcoxon tests in R. Imported from immuneACCESS, the table was reduced by TCRdb to in-frame sequences with V and J called. These copies leave out some clones; in studies compared against another copy, an unresolved V gene accounts for under half, and the cause of the remainder is not known. D and trimming come from the DNA, and the V and J calls and clone size come from that table. Across this sample there are 150,000 or so clones, with about 88% seen only once. The ten largest clones represent approximately 4% of the sample.

Taken with the paper, the label for time point translates to: baseline pretreatment blood. The treatment or condition label on this specimen signifies: 15 Gy SBRT to primary tumor, nephrectomy 4 weeks later. To follow tumor-enriched clonotypes, serial peripheral blood was collected from radiation-treated patients at baseline and at 2 weeks and 4 weeks after SBRT. Every patient's renal cell carcinoma showed clear cell pathology. Genomic DNA for TCR sequencing was prepared using the QIAamp DNA Blood Mini Kit (Qiagen). The analyses included only samples that passed all quality control checks. This chain joins TRBV5-1 to TRBJ1-1; no D segment can be confidently identified. This TCR derives from a woman aged 70-85 years with renal cell carcinoma. The sequences come from blood, collected from a patient whose treatment included radiotherapy and nephrectomy. The DNA reads as follows: TGCGCCAGCAGCTTAGGTCAGGCGAACACTGAAGCTTTCTTT. The encoded protein is CASSLGQANTEAFF.